Below are 23 T cell receptor beta chains sequenced from a single sample in a study of spatial heterogeneity in lung cancer. Specified time point: blood at routine non-recurrence follow-up after resection. One entry per CDR3 protein results from TCRdb running MiXCR on the 5' RACE reads. The sample has roughly 24,000 distinct CDR3 sequences, 8% to 10% seen once. The source was PBMCs, collected at follow-up. The receptors stem from a male donor with early-stage non-small cell lung cancer.

This clonotype was counted at least ten times. This chain joins TRBV6-2 or TRBV6-3 and TRBJ2-1; TRBD1 matches at 8 bases. CDR3 length: 13 residues. Unmatched junction bases numbered 3, after V lost 7 bases and J lost 4 bases. CDR1 MNHEY and CDR2 SVGEGT come from the germline V gene. In DNA form, the CDR3 reads TGTGCCAGCACCAGGGGGCTGTACAATGAGCAGTTCTTC. Amino acids: CASTRGLYNEQFF.

By share, this clonotype ranks as medium-sized. The genes are TRBV19 and TRBJ1-1; possible D gene TRBD1, 5 bases. The CDR3 sequence is 13 residues long. The V gene's germline CDR1 is LNHDA and CDR2 SQIVND (reference sequence). The V end lost 3 bases, the J end lost 4 bases, and 9 bases lay between the germline ends. The CDR3 DNA is TGTGCCAGTAGTATGGCGGGGGTCACTGAAGCTTTCTTT. Amino acids: CASSMAGVTEAFF. Together with reference TRBV19 and TRBJ1-1, the CDR3 gives the full variable domain: DGGITQSPKYLFRKEGQNVTLSCEQNLNHDAMYWYRQDPGQGLRLIYYSQIVNDFQKGDIAEGYSVSREKKESFPLTVTSAQKNPTAFYLCASSMAGVTEAFFGQGTRLTVV.

This clonotype was seen repeatedly, ten times or more. This chain joins TRBV20-1 and TRBJ1-5, with D possibly TRBD1 on 5 matching bases. V lost 0 bases and J 3 bases, leaving 12 bases between the germline ends. CDR1 and CDR2 (germline): DFQATT, SNEGSKA (reference sequence). The CDR3 is 15 residues long. As DNA, the CDR3 is TGCAGTGCTAGAGACCCCGGGGGTTACAATCAGCCCCAGCATTTT. Translating it yields CSARDPGGYNQPQHF.

The rearrangement joins TRBV19 to TRBJ1-5, with D unclear. Germline V CDR1 and CDR2: LNHDA, SQIVND (reference sequence). CDR3 length equals 14 residues. V was clipped by 5 bases and J by 4 bases, with 12 bases between them. As DNA, the CDR3 is TGTGCCAGTAGTCTGTGGGATCTGAATCAGCCCCAGCATTTT. It translates to CASSLWDLNQPQHF.

This clonotype turned up a few times. The chain is built from TRBV20-1 and TRBJ2-3; no firm D call. V lost 6 bases and J 4 bases, leaving 8 bases between the germline ends. Per germline, CDR1 DFQATT and CDR2 SNEGSKA (reference sequence). The CDR3 loop spans 11 amino acids. CDR3 loop: CSATRADTQYF. In DNA, the CDR3 is TGCAGTGCCACTCGGGCAGATACGCAGTATTTT.

The sample holds many counts of this clonotype. The chain couples TRBV28 to TRBJ1-3, with 7 bases fitting TRBD1. The ends lost 4 bases at V and 5 bases at J; junction bases unmatched: 14. Per germline, CDR1 MDHEN and CDR2 SYDVKM. The CDR3 has 17 residues. DNA for the CDR3: TGTGCCAGCAGTTCCCGCCCCGACAGGGTAGGACGAAACACCATATATTTT. It codes for CASSSRPDRVGRNTIYF.

This clonotype was seen many times. The chain is built from TRBV5-1 and TRBJ1-1; D uncertain. V lost 4 bases and J 1 base, leaving 17 bases between the germline ends. Germline CDR1 SGHRS, CDR2 YFSETQ. The CDR3 consists of 16 residues. CDR3 coding DNA: TGCGCCAGCAGCCCCACTCTGACGGGGTCGAACACTGAAGCTTTCTTT. It yields the protein CASSPTLTGSNTEAFF.

This clonotype showed up many times. The chain links TRBV12-3 or TRBV12-4 to TRBJ2-7; 11 nucleotides match TRBD2. Trimming at V came to 5 bases and at J to 4 bases, leaving 10 bases not matched to a gene. The CDR3 length is 16 residues. CDR3 nucleotide sequence: TGTGCCAGCAGTATGCTTCCGGGACTAGCGGTATACGAGCAGTACTTC. This codes for CASSMLPGLAVYEQYF.

The genes are TRBV6-6 and TRBJ1-2; a weak D match, TRBD1 (5 bases). The CDR3 length is 13 residues. The ends were cut back, 4 bases at V and 5 bases at J, with 11 bases in the middle. Germline V lookup: CDR1 MNHNY, CDR2 SVGAGI (reference sequence). The CDR3 here is CASSSDSPYGYTF. The DNA for the CDR3 is TGTGCCAGCAGTTCCGACAGCCCTTATGGCTACACCTTC.

The chain recombines TRBV28 with TRBJ1-2, with D possibly matching TRBD1 (5 bases). The V gene lost 6 bases and the J gene lost 2 bases, with 13 bases spanning the gap. CDR1 is MDHEN and CDR2 is SYDVKM in the germline V gene. The CDR3 is 14 amino acids. The CDR3 DNA reads TGTGCCAGCAGCCAGGGCTCGGGAAACTATGGCTACACCTTC. Its translation is CASSQGSGNYGYTF.

This clonotype was counted many times. At one end the junction does not follow the germline gene, possibly because of a read error. The chain has TRBV7-9 and TRBJ1-4, with 9 positions matching TRBD1. Germline loops: CDR1 SEHNR, CDR2 FQNEAQ (reference sequence). This CDR3 contains 12 residues. This CDR3 reads CASSFGTGQPIF. CDR3 bases: TGTGCCAGCAGCTTTGGGACAGGGCAACCGATCTTT. Filled out from reference TRBV7-9 and TRBJ1-4, the complete variable domain reads DTGVSQNPRHKITKRGQNVTFRCDPISEHNRLYWYRQTLGQGPEFLTYFQNEAQLEKSRLLSDRFSAERPKGSFSTLEIQRTEQGDSAMYLCASSFGTGQPIFGSGTQLSVL.

This clonotype was counted ten times or more. V gene TRBV7-8 combines with J gene TRBJ2-1, with D uncertain. Germline CDR1 SGHVS, CDR2 FQNEAQ. The CDR3 runs 15 residues. Trimming pared 3 bases from V and 1 base from J, leaving 10 bases between. The CDR3 sequence: CASSLAATSYNEQFF. For the CDR3, the DNA is TGTGCCAGCAGCTTGGCAGCGACGTCCTACAATGAGCAGTTCTTC. Full variable domain (outside the CDR3, taken from reference TRBV7-8 and TRBJ2-1): GAGVSQSPRYKVAKRGQDVALRCDPISGHVSLFWYQQALGQGPEFLTYFQNEAQLDKSGLPSDRFFAERPEGSVSTLKIQRTQQEDSAVYLCASSLAATSYNEQFFGPGTRLTVL.

This clonotype has a count of ten or more. V and J are TRBV28 and TRBJ2-1; D unclear. CDR3 size: 16 residues. With 6 bases removed from V and 3 bases from J, the gap between germline ends came to 18 bases. Looked up from germline, CDR1 is MDHEN and CDR2 is SYDVKM. The CDR3 region is CASSKSGGVGYNEQFF. The CDR3 bases are TGTGCCAGCAGCAAATCAGGTGGGGTTGGCTACAATGAGCAGTTCTTC. Filled out from reference TRBV28 and TRBJ2-1, the complete variable domain reads DVKVTQSSRYLVKRTGEKVFLECVQDMDHENMFWYRQDPGLGLRLIYFSYDVKMKEKGDIPEGYSVSREKKERFSLILESASTNQTSMYLCASSKSGGVGYNEQFFGPGTRLTVL.

A few counts support this clonotype. This chain uses TRBV4-1 with TRBJ2-5, with unresolved D. V dropped 4 bases and J dropped 2 bases, with 8 bases sitting between them. Germline V lookup: CDR1 MGHRA, CDR2 YSYEKL. CDR3 length: 13 amino acids. CDR3 sequence (DNA): TGCGCCAGCAGCCGCGGACCACAAGAGACCCAGTACTTC. This encodes CASSRGPQETQYF.

The chain has TRBV7-9 and TRBJ1-4; the D gene is possibly TRBD1 (6 bases). CDR3 length: 15 residues. Trimming took off 2 bases at V and 8 bases at J, with 15 bases between the two ends. Germline loops: CDR1 SEHNR, CDR2 FQNEAQ (reference sequence). CDR3 protein: CASSLWGRGREKLFF. DNA for the CDR3: TGTGCCAGCAGCTTATGGGGGCGAGGTCGAGAAAAACTGTTTTTT. The variable domain in full, completed from reference TRBV7-9 and TRBJ1-4, reads DTGVSQNPRHKITKRGQNVTFRCDPISEHNRLYWYRQTLGQGPEFLTYFQNEAQLEKSRLLSDRFSAERPKGSFSTLEIQRTEQGDSAMYLCASSLWGRGREKLFFGSGTQLSVL.

This chain links TRBV6-6 with TRBJ2-3; TRBD2 aligns across 9 bases. The CDR3 covers 16 residues. V lost 6 bases to trimming and J lost 0 bases; unmatched junction nucleotides: 7. CDR1 and CDR2 (germline): MNHNY, SVGAGI (reference sequence). CDR3 DNA: TGTGCCAGCAGATCGACGGCGGGGGGGAGCACAGATACGCAGTATTTT. This translates into CASRSTAGGSTDTQYF.

The DNA for the CDR3 is TGTGCCAGCAAGTTGGATAGCGGGGGAGACGAGCAGTACTTC. Its protein product is CASKLDSGGDEQYF. The chain combines TRBV6-2 or TRBV6-3 with TRBJ2-7; 9 nucleotides match TRBD2. CDR1 is MNHEY and CDR2 is SVGEGT in the germline V gene. This CDR3 has 14 amino acids. V shed 7 bases, J shed 5 bases, and the junction held 9 bases outside the gene matches.

This clonotype came up many times. The chain is built from TRBV2 and TRBJ1-2, with a weak D call TRBD1 (6 bases). Germline CDR1 reads SNHLY; CDR2 reads FYNNEI. The CDR3 sequence is 14 residues long. Trimming removed 5 bases from V and 4 bases from J, with 14 bases in between. CDR3: CASSRDKQAYGYTF. The DNA of the CDR3 is TGTGCCAGCAGTCGGGACAAACAAGCCTATGGCTACACCTTC.

This rearrangement joins TRBV7-2 to TRBJ2-1, with D tentatively TRBD1 (5 bases). The CDR3 runs 15 residues. CDR1 and CDR2 from the germline V gene are SGHTA and FQGNSA. Trimming cost V 3 bases and J 5 bases, with 14 bases left between them. CDR3 DNA: TGTGCCAGCAGCTTGGGCAGGGTAACCAACAATGAGCAGTTCTTC. It yields the protein CASSLGRVTNNEQFF.

This clonotype has at least ten counts. The chain recombines TRBV7-2 with TRBJ2-5; a weak D match, TRBD2 (6 bases). The ends were cut back, 4 bases at V and 4 bases at J, with 16 bases in the middle. Germline CDR1 and CDR2: SGHTA and FQGNSA. The CDR3 contains 15 residues. The CDR3 here is CASSSGIGGGETQYF. The DNA for the CDR3 is TGTGCCAGCAGCTCTGGTATTGGGGGAGGAGAGACCCAGTACTTC.

This chain connects TRBV4-1 to TRBJ1-4; D might be TRBD1 (5 bases). Germline CDR1 is MGHRA and CDR2 is YSYEKL. This CDR3 contains 16 residues. The V gene lost 1 base and the J gene lost 3 bases, with 12 bases spanning the gap. As DNA, the CDR3 is TGCGCCAGCAGCCAAGGATTAGGGGTTGCTAATGAAAAACTGTTTTTT. It yields the protein CASSQGLGVANEKLFF.

This clonotype was found many times. This chain uses TRBV28 with TRBJ1-2; D might be TRBD1 (6 bases). The CDR3 runs 16 residues. The V end lost 2 bases, the J end lost 6 bases, and 19 bases lay between the germline ends. Germline-derived CDR1 and CDR2 are MDHEN and SYDVKM. Written as DNA, the CDR3 is TGTGCCAGCAGTTTAACGGCAAGTTCAGGGGCAAATGGCTACACCTTC. Translation gives CASSLTASSGANGYTF.

The rearrangement uses TRBV29-1 and TRBJ1-4; a possible D gene is TRBD1 (6 bases). The germline gives CDR1 SQVTM, CDR2 ANQGSEA. V lost 6 bases to trimming and J lost 3 bases, with 11 bases between them. The CDR3 runs 13 residues. The CDR3 DNA reads as TGCAGCGTCTGGACAGAGGCTAATGAAAAACTGTTTTTT. Its protein is CSVWTEANEKLFF.